This is a list of T cell receptor beta chains from one sample in a study of shared clonotypes between healthy human individuals. The table came from immunoSEQ multiplex PCR; TCRdb's copy has only in-frame clones and leaves some out. The repertoire includes millions of clones, roughly 95% of them detected once, and roughly 0.13% sits in the top ten. The sample was naive CD4+ T cells sorted from blood. The source is a man between 18 and 29 years old in good health. The CDR3 runs from the conserved cysteine through the conserved F or W. D genes are given only for firm matches. Expanded clones get a size class; other rows say once, few or many, or leave the size out.

CDR3 length: 14; D gene: -; J gene: TRBJ2-7; clone size: -; V gene: TRBV2; CDR3 protein: CASSVRGRAYEQYF
CDR3 length: 15; D gene: -; J gene: TRBJ2-1; clone size: -; V gene: TRBV29-1; CDR3 protein: CSVEAPEAPYNEQFF
CDR3 length: 15; D gene: TRBD1; J gene: TRBJ2-1; clone size: -; V gene: TRBV6-5; CDR3 protein: CASSRGQVSYNEQFF
CDR3 length: 14; D gene: TRBD2; J gene: TRBJ2-1; clone size: -; V gene: TRBV5-1; CDR3 protein: CASSIRTSGNEQFF
CDR3 length: 14; D gene: -; J gene: TRBJ1-1; clone size: -; V gene: TRBV19; CDR3 protein: CASSTPGEGIEAFF
CDR3 length: 13; D gene: -; J gene: TRBJ1-5; clone size: -; V gene: TRBV18; CDR3 protein: CASSPGGDQPQHF
CDR3 length: 16; D gene: -; J gene: TRBJ2-7; clone size: -; V gene: TRBV7-2; CDR3 protein: CASSPRSGAHSYEQYF
CDR3 length: 16; D gene: -; J gene: TRBJ1-1; clone size: -; V gene: TRBV27; CDR3 protein: CASSLHQLAGGTEAFF
CDR3 length: 15; D gene: -; J gene: TRBJ2-5; clone size: -; V gene: TRBV7-6; CDR3 protein: CASSRAGDRQETQYF
CDR3 length: 13; D gene: -; J gene: TRBJ2-3; clone size: -; V gene: TRBV10-2; CDR3 protein: CASISPGTDTQYF
CDR3 length: 14; D gene: -; J gene: TRBJ1-4; clone size: -; V gene: TRBV30; CDR3 protein: CAWSMGGMTEKLFF
CDR3 length: 14; D gene: TRBD1; J gene: TRBJ1-6; clone size: -; V gene: TRBV10-1; CDR3 protein: CASSAGQGISPLHF
CDR3 length: 16; D gene: -; J gene: TRBJ2-7; clone size: -; V gene: TRBV6-1; CDR3 protein: CASSEALAGDPYEQYF
CDR3 length: 15; D gene: TRBD2; J gene: TRBJ2-7; clone size: -; V gene: TRBV5-1; CDR3 protein: CASSLRREGPYEQYF
CDR3 length: 15; D gene: -; J gene: TRBJ2-7; clone size: -; V gene: TRBV9; CDR3 protein: CASSVAIGPPHEQYF
CDR3 length: 14; D gene: TRBD1; J gene: TRBJ2-5; clone size: -; V gene: TRBV7-9; CDR3 protein: CASSLTGQQETQYF
CDR3 length: 13; D gene: -; J gene: TRBJ2-1; clone size: -; V gene: TRBV18; CDR3 protein: CASSSYRVNEQFF
CDR3 length: 15; D gene: TRBD1; J gene: TRBJ2-7; clone size: -; V gene: TRBV2; CDR3 protein: CASSGQGMGSYEQYF
CDR3 length: 15; D gene: TRBD1; J gene: TRBJ1-5; clone size: -; V gene: TRBV30; CDR3 protein: CAWSLGTGGGQPQHF
CDR3 length: 13; D gene: -; J gene: TRBJ1-1; clone size: -; V gene: TRBV5-1; CDR3 protein: CASSLNQEPKAFF
CDR3 length: 15; D gene: -; J gene: TRBJ2-7; clone size: -; V gene: TRBV7-2; CDR3 protein: CASSLVGGLTGEQYF
CDR3 length: 14; D gene: -; J gene: TRBJ1-5; clone size: -; V gene: TRBV6-6; CDR3 protein: CASSLSNPTQPQHF
CDR3 length: 14; D gene: TRBD1; J gene: TRBJ1-1; clone size: -; V gene: TRBV10-2; CDR3 protein: CASSQQGANTEAFF
CDR3 length: 14; D gene: TRBD1; J gene: TRBJ2-7; clone size: once; V gene: TRBV28; CDR3 protein: CASSLKRTGSEQYF
CDR3 length: 13; D gene: -; J gene: TRBJ2-7; clone size: -; V gene: TRBV6-5; CDR3 protein: CASRMTGSYEQYF
CDR3 length: 17; D gene: TRBD1; J gene: TRBJ2-6; clone size: -; V gene: TRBV2; CDR3 protein: CASSGTGGLSGANVLTF
CDR3 length: 15; D gene: -; J gene: TRBJ2-6; clone size: -; V gene: TRBV5-1; CDR3 protein: CASSPSGTGANVLTF
CDR3 length: 16; D gene: -; J gene: TRBJ1-3; clone size: -; V gene: TRBV30; CDR3 protein: CAWSVGITSSGNTIYF
CDR3 length: 13; D gene: -; J gene: TRBJ2-5; clone size: -; V gene: TRBV27; CDR3 protein: CASSLRQRETQYF
CDR3 length: 13; D gene: -; J gene: TRBJ2-7; clone size: once; V gene: TRBV5-4; CDR3 protein: CASSKIPNYEQYF
CDR3 length: 17; D gene: -; J gene: TRBJ1-6; clone size: -; V gene: TRBV13; CDR3 protein: CASSLGGRGVKNSPLHF
CDR3 length: 15; D gene: -; J gene: TRBJ2-7; clone size: -; V gene: TRBV4-3; CDR3 protein: CASSQVSGGHYEQYF
CDR3 length: 13; D gene: TRBD1; J gene: TRBJ2-7; clone size: -; V gene: TRBV18; CDR3 protein: CASSPLGQVEQYF
CDR3 length: 12; D gene: -; J gene: TRBJ2-7; clone size: -; V gene: TRBV28; CDR3 protein: CASSSVPYEQYF
CDR3 length: 13; D gene: -; J gene: TRBJ2-7; clone size: -; V gene: TRBV6-5; CDR3 protein: CASSRGGADEQYF
CDR3 length: 15; D gene: TRBD1; J gene: TRBJ2-2; clone size: -; V gene: TRBV28; CDR3 protein: CASSSGGSGTGELFF
CDR3 length: 14; D gene: -; J gene: TRBJ2-2; clone size: -; V gene: TRBV10-3; CDR3 protein: CAIRDASRVGELFF
CDR3 length: 14; D gene: TRBD1; J gene: TRBJ2-7; clone size: -; V gene: TRBV15; CDR3 protein: CATSDRDRAYEQYF
CDR3 length: 16; D gene: -; J gene: TRBJ2-5; clone size: -; V gene: TRBV7-6; CDR3 protein: CASTTSSGGGQETQYF
CDR3 length: 12; D gene: -; J gene: TRBJ2-3; clone size: once; V gene: TRBV18; CDR3 protein: CASSPPDRTQYF
CDR3 length: 15; D gene: -; J gene: TRBJ1-6; clone size: -; V gene: TRBV18; CDR3 protein: CASSLTGQSNSPLHF
CDR3 length: 16; D gene: TRBD2; J gene: TRBJ2-7; clone size: -; V gene: TRBV7-2; CDR3 protein: CASTKSGTSASYEQYF
CDR3 length: 14; D gene: -; J gene: TRBJ1-1; clone size: -; V gene: TRBV4-1; CDR3 protein: CASSQDENRDLAFF
CDR3 length: 14; D gene: -; J gene: TRBJ2-2; clone size: -; V gene: TRBV11-2; CDR3 protein: CASSLDWGSGELFF